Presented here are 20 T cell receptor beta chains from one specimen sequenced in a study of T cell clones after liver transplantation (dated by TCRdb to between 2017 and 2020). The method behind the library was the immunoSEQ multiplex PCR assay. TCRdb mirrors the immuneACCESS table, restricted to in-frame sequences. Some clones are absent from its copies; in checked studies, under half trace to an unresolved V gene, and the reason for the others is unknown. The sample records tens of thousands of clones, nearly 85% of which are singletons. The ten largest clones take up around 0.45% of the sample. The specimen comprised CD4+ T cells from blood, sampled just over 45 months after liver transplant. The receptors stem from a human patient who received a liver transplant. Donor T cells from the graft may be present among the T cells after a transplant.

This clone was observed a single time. The CDR3 spells CASSLRGEAIAKNIQYF. The CDR3 bases are TGTGCCAGCAGCTTGCGGGGGGAAGCCATAGCCAAAAACATTCAGTACTTC. This chain connects TRBV5-5 to TRBJ2-4; 7 bases line up with TRBD2. The junction had 7 bases not matched to a gene; V was cut back by 1 base and J by 0 bases. The germline V gene encodes CDR1 SGHKS and CDR2 YYEKEE (reference sequence). The CDR3 runs 17 residues.

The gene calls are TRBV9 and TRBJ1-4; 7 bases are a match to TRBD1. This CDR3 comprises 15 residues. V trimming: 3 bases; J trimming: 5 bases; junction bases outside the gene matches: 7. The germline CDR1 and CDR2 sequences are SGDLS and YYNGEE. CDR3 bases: TGTGCCAGCAGCGAGCCCGGGACAGTAAATGAAAAACTGTTTTTT. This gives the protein CASSEPGTVNEKLFF. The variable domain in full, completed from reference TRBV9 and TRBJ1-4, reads DSGVTQTPKHLITATGQRVTLRCSPRSGDLSVYWYQQSLDQGLQFLIQYYNGEERAKGNILERFSAQQFPDLHSELNLSSLELGDSALYFCASSEPGTVNEKLFFGSGTQLSVL.

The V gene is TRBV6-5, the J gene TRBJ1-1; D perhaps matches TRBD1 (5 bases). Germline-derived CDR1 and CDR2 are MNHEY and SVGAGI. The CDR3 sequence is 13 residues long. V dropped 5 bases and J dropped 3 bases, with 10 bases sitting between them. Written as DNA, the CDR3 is TGTGCCAGCAGTCACCGACAGCACACTGAAGCTTTCTTT. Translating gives CASSHRQHTEAFF.

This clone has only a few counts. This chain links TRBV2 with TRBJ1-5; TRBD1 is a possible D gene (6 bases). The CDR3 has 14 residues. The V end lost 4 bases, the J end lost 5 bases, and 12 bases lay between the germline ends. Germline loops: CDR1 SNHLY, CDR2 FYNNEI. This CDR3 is CASSGLGQYQPQHF. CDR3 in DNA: TGTGCCAGCAGTGGTCTCGGACAGTATCAGCCCCAGCATTTT.

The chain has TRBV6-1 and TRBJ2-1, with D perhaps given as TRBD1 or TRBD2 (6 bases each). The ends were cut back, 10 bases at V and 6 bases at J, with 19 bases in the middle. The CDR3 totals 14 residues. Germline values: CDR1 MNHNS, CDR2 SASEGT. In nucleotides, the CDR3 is TGTGCCACCACGTGGGGGGCCTTAGTCAATGAGCAGTTCTTC. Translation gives CATTWGALVNEQFF.

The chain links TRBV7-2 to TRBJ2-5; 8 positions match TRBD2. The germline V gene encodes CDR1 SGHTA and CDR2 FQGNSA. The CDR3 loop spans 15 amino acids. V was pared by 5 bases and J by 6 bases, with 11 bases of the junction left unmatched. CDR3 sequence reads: CASSGSAGGGKTQYF. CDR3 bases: TGTGCCAGCAGCGGGTCGGCGGGAGGCGGAAAGACCCAGTACTTC.

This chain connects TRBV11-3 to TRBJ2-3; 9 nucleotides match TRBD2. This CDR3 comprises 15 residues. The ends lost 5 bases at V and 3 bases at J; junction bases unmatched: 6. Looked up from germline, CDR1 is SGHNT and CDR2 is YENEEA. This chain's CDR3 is CASSLVSGRTDTQYF. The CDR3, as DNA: TGTGCCAGCAGCCTTGTTAGCGGGAGAACAGATACGCAGTATTTT. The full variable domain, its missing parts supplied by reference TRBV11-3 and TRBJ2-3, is EAGVVQSPRYKIIEKKQPVAFWCNPISGHNTLYWYLQNLGQGPELLIRYENEEAVDDSQLPKDRFSAERLKGVDSTLKIQPAELGDSAVYLCASSLVSGRTDTQYFGPGTRLTVL.

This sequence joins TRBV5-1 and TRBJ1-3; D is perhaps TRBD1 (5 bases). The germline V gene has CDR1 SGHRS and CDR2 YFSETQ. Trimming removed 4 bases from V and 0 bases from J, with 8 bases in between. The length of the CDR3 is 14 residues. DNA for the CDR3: TGCGCCAGCAGCGGGGGAAGCTCTGGAAACACCATATATTTT. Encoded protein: CASSGGSSGNTIYF.

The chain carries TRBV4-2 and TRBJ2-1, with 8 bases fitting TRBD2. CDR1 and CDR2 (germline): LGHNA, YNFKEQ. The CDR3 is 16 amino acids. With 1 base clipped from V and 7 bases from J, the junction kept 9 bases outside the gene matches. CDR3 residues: CASSQGSGRWYNEQFF. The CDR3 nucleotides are TGTGCCAGCAGCCAAGGAAGCGGGAGATGGTATAATGAGCAGTTCTTC.

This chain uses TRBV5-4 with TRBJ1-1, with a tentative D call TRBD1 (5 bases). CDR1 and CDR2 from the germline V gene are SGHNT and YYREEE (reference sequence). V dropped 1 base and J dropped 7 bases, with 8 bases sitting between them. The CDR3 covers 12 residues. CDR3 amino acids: CASSLRGVEAFF. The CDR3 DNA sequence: TGTGCCAGCAGCTTGCGAGGGGTTGAAGCTTTCTTT. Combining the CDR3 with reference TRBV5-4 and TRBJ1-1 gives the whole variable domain ETGVTQSPTHLIKTRGQQVTLRCSSQSGHNTVSWYQQALGQGPQFIFQYYREEENGRGNFPPRFSGLQFPNYSSELNVNALELDDSALYLCASSLRGVEAFFGQGTRLTVV.

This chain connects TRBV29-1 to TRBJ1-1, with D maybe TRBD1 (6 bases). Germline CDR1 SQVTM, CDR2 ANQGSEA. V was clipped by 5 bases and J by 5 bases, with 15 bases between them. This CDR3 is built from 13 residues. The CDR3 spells CSVRQGPGTEAFF. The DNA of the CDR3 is TGCAGCGTTAGGCAGGGGCCGGGGACTGAAGCTTTCTTT.

Here the CDR3 reads CASSSRKFTGLSTDTQYF. DNA of the CDR3: TGTGCCAGTAGTAGCCGCAAATTCACAGGGTTGAGCACAGATACGCAGTATTTT. The genes are TRBV19 and TRBJ2-3, with D maybe TRBD1 (6 bases). Germline V lookup: CDR1 LNHDA, CDR2 SQIVND (reference sequence). The CDR3 consists of 18 residues. The V and J ends lost 4 bases and 0 bases respectively, with 20 bases between them.

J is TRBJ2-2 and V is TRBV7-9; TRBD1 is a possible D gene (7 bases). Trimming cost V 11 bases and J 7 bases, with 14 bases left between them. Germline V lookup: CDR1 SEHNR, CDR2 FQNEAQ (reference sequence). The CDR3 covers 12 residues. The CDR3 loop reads CAGGGGNGELFF. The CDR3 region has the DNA TGTGCCGGCGGAGGGGGCAACGGGGAGCTGTTTTTT.

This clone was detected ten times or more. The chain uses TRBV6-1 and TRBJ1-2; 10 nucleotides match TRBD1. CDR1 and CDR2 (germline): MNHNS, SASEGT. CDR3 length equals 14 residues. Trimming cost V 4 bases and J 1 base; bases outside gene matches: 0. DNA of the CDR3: TGTGCCAGCAGTGGGGACAGGGGTAACTATGGCTACACCTTC. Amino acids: CASSGDRGNYGYTF.

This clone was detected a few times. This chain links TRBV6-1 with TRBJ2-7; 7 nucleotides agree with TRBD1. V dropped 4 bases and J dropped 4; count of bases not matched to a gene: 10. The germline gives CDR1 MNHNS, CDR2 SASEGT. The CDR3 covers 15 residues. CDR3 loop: CASSGPGQTFYEQYF. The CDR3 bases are TGTGCCAGCAGTGGACCGGGACAGACTTTTTACGAGCAGTACTTC.

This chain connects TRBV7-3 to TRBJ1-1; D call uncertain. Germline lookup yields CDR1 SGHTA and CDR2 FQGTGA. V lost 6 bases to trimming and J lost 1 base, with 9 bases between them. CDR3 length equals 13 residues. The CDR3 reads CASRRAPNTEAFF. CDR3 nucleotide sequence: TGTGCCAGCAGACGGGCCCCGAACACTGAAGCTTTCTTT.

The CDR3 loop reads CSAPSEGGSTDTQYF. The DNA of the CDR3 is TGCAGCGCTCCCTCGGAGGGGGGGAGCACAGATACGCAGTATTTT. The rearrangement uses TRBV29-1 and TRBJ2-3, with D possibly TRBD2 on 7 matching bases. Trimming cost V 7 bases and J 0 bases, with 17 bases left between them. Germline CDR1 SQVTM, CDR2 ANQGSEA. The length of the CDR3 is 15 residues.

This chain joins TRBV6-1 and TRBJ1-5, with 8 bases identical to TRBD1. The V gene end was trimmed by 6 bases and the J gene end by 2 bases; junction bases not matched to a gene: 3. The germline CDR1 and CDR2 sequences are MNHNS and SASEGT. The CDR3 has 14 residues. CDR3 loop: CASSLGQGNQPQHF. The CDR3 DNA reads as TGTGCCAGCAGCCTGGGACAGGGCAATCAGCCCCAGCATTTT.

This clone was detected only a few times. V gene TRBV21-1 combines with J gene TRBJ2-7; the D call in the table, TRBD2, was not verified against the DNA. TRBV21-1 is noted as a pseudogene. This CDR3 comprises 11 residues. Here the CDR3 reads CARVDYYEQYF. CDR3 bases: TGTGCCAGGGTAGACTACTACGAGCAGTACTTC.

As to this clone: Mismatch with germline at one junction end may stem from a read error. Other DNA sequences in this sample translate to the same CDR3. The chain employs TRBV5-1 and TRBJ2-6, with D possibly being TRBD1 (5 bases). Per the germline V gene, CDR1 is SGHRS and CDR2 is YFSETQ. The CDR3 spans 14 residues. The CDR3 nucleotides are TGCGCCAGCAGCCTCCTCTCTGGGGCCAACGTCCTGACCTTC. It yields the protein CASSLLSGANVLTF. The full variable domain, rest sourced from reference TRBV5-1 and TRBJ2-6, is KAGVTQTPRYLIKTRGQQVTLSCSPISGHRSVSWYQQTPGQGLQFLFEYFSETQRNKGNFPGRFSGRQFSNSRSEMNVSTLELGDSALYLCASSLLSGANVLTFGAGSRLTVL.